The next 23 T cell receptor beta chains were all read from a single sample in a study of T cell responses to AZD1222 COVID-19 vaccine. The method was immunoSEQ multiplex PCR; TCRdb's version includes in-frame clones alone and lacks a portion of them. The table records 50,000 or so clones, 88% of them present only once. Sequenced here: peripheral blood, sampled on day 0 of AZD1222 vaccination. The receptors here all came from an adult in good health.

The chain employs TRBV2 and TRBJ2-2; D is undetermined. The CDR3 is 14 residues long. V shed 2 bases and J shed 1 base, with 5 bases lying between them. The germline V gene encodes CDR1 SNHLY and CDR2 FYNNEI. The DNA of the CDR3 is TGTGCCAGCAGTGAATTCAGGAACACCGGGGAGCTGTTTTTT. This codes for CASSEFRNTGELFF.

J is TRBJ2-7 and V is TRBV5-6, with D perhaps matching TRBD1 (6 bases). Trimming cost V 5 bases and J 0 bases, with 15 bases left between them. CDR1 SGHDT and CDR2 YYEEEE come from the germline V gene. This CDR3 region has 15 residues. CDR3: CASSQDSRFSYEQYF. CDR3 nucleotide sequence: TGTGCCAGCAGTCAGGACAGCCGGTTCTCCTACGAGCAGTACTTC.

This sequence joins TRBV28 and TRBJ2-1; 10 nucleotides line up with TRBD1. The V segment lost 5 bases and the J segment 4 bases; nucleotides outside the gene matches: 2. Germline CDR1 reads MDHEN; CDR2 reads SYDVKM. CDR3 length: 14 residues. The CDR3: CASSRQGAYNEQFF. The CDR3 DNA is TGTGCCAGCAGTCGACAGGGGGCTTACAATGAGCAGTTCTTC.

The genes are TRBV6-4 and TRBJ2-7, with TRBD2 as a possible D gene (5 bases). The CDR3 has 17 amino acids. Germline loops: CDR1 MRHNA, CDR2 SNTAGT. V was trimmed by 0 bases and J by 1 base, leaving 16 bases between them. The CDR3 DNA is TGTGCCAGCAGTGACTCCATGGACTTCTTAGAATCCTACGAGCAGTACTTC. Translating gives CASSDSMDFLESYEQYF.

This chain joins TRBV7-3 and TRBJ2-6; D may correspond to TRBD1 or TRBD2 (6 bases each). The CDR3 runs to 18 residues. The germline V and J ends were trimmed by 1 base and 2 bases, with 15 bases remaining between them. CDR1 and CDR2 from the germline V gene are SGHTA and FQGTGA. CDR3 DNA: TGTGCCAGCAGCTTAAACGGCGGGACACCCACTGGGGCCAACGTCCTGACTTTC. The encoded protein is CASSLNGGTPTGANVLTF.

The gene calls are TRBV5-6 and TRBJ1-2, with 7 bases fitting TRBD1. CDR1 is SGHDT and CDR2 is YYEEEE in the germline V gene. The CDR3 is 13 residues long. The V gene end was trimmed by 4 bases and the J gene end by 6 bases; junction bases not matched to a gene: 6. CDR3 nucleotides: TGTGCCAGCAGCCAGACAGGGAGTAATGGCTACACCTTC. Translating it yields CASSQTGSNGYTF.

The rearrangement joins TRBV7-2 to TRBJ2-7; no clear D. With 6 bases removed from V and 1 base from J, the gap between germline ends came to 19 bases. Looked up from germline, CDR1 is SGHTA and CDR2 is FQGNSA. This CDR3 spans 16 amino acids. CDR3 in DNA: TGTGCCAGCAGGACCGGGCCGTCAATCTCATCCTACGAGCAGTACTTC. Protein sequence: CASRTGPSISSYEQYF.

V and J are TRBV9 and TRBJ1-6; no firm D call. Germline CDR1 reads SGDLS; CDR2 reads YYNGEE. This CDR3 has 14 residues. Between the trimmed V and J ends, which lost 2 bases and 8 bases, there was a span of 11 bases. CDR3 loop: CASSVRRKDSPLHF. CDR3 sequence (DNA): TGTGCCAGCAGCGTGAGGAGAAAGGATTCACCCCTCCACTTT.

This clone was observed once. The CDR3 loop is CASSRTANTEAFF. In DNA form, the CDR3 reads TGTGCCAGCAGTAGGACAGCGAACACTGAAGCTTTCTTT. The rearrangement links TRBV7-9 to TRBJ1-1; perhaps TRBD1 as D (6 bases). CDR1 and CDR2 from the germline V gene are SEHNR and FQNEAQ (reference sequence). V lost 6 bases and J 1 base, leaving 9 bases between the germline ends. The CDR3 runs to 13 residues.

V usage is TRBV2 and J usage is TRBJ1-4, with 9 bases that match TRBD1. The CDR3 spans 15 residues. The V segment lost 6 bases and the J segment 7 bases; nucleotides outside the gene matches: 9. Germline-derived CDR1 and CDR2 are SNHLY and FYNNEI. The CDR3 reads CASRLQGAVGEKLFF. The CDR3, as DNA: TGTGCCAGCAGGTTACAGGGGGCTGTTGGTGAAAAACTGTTTTTT.

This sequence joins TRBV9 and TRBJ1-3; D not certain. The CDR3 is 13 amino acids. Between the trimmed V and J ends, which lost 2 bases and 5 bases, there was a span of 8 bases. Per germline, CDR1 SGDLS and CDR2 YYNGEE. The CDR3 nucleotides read TGTGCCAGCAGCGTCGGGAATCGAAACACCATATATTTT. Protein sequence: CASSVGNRNTIYF. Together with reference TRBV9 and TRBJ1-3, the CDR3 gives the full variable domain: DSGVTQTPKHLITATGQRVTLRCSPRSGDLSVYWYQQSLDQGLQFLIQYYNGEERAKGNILERFSAQQFPDLHSELNLSSLELGDSALYFCASSVGNRNTIYFGEGSWLTVV.

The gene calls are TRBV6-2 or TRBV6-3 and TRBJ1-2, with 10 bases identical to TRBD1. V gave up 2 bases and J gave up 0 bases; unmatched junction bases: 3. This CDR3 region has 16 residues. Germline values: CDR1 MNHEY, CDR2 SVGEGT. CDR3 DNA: TGTGCCAGCAGTTACCCGGGACAGGGGCCTAACTATGGCTACACCTTC. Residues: CASSYPGQGPNYGYTF.

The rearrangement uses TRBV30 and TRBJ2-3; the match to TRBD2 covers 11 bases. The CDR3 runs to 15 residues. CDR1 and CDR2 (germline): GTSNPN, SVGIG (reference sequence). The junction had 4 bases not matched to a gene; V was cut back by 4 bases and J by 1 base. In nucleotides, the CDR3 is TGTGCCTGGACTGAGGGACTAGCGGGCACAGATACGCAGTATTTT. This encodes CAWTEGLAGTDTQYF.

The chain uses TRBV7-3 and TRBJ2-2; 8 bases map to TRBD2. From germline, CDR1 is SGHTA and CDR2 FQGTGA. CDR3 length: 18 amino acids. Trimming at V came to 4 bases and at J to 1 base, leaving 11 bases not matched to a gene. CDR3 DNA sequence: TGTGCCAGCAGCTCGCGAGGGGACCTAGCGGGGAACACCGGGGAGCTGTTTTTT. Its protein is CASSSRGDLAGNTGELFF.

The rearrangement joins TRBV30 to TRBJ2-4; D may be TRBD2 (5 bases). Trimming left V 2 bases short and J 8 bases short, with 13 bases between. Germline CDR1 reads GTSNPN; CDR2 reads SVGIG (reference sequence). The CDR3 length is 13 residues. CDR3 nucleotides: TGTGCCTGGAGTAAGGGCCTCGGGGACATTCAGTACTTC. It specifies CAWSKGLGDIQYF.

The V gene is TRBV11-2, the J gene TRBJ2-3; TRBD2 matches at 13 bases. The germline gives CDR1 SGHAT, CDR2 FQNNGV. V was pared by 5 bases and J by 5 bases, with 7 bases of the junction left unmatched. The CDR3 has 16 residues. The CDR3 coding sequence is TGTGCCAGCAGCCCCGGGACTAGCGGGATGGTAGATACGCAGTATTTT. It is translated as CASSPGTSGMVDTQYF.

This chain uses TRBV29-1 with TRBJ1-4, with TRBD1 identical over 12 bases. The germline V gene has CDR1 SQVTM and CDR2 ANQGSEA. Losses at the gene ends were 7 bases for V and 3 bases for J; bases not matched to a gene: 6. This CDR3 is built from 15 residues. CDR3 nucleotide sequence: TGCAGCGCCCGGGACAGGGGGCGACCTAATGAAAAACTGTTTTTT. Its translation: CSARDRGRPNEKLFF.

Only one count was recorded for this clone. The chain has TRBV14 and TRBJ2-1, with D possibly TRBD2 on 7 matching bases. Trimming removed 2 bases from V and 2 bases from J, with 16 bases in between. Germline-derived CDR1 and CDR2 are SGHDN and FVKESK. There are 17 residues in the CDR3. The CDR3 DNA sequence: TGTGCCAGCAGCCAATCTAGGGGGGGGAGGCCCTACAATGAGCAGTTCTTC. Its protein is CASSQSRGGRPYNEQFF.

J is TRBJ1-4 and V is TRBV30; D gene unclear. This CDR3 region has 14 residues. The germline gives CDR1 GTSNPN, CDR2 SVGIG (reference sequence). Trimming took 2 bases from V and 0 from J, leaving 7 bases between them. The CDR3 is CAWSKTATNEKLFF. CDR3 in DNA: TGTGCCTGGAGTAAAACAGCAACTAATGAAAAACTGTTTTTT.

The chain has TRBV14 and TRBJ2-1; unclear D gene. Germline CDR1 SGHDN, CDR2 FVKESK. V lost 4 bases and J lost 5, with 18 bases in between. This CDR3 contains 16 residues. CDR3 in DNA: TGTGCCAGCAGCCCGTATCGCCGGGCCACCGACAATGAGCAGTTCTTC. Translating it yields CASSPYRRATDNEQFF.

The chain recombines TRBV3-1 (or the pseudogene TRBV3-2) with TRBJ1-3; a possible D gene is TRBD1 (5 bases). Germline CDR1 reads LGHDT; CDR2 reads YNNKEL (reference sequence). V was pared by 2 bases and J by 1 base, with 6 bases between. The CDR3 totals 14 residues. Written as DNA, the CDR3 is TGTGCCAGCAGCCAAAGGGGATCTGGAAACACCATATATTTT. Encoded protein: CASSQRGSGNTIYF.

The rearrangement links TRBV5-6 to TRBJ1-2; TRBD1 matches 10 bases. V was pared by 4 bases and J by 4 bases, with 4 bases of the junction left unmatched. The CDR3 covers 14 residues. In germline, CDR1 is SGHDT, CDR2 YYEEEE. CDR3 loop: CASSRGDRGYGYTF. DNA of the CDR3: TGTGCCAGCAGCCGAGGGGACAGGGGCTATGGCTACACCTTC.

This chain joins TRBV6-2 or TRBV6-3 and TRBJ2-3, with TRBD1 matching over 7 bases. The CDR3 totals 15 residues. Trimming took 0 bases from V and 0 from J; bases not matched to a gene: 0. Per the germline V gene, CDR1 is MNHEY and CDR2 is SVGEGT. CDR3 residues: CASSYSTGSTDTQYF. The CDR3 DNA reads TGTGCCAGCAGTTACTCGACAGGGAGCACAGATACGCAGTATTTT.